This TCR beta chain originates from a study of T cell repertoires in cytomegalovirus infection. Background on the study: Public TCR beta signatures marked donors with CMV infection and the matching HLA.

This clonotype was seen ten or more times. Its antigen remains unidentified. Broader study findings: HLA-C-restricted, CMV-specific TCR beta clonotypes were dominant ex vivo.

TCRdb re-called the reads with MiXCR, one entry per CDR3 protein. This table holds more than 500,000 distinct CDR3 sequences, 16% found once. This receptor was obtained from a human donor in good health (CMV status not recorded). Some clones in this sample may be carry-over from other donors' samples. Sample: CD8+ T cells from PBMCs.

The chain's CDR3 is CASSATTAGGAKNIQYF. Written as DNA, the CDR3 is TGTGCCAGCAGCGCGACGACAGCGGGAGGCGCCAAAAACATTCAGTACTTC. V is TRBV7-9 and J is TRBJ2-4; the match to TRBD2 covers 9 bases. CDR1 is SEHNR, CDR2 FQNEAQ, per germline (reference sequence). CDR3 size: 17 residues. V gave up 5 bases and J gave up 1 base; unmatched junction bases: 9.